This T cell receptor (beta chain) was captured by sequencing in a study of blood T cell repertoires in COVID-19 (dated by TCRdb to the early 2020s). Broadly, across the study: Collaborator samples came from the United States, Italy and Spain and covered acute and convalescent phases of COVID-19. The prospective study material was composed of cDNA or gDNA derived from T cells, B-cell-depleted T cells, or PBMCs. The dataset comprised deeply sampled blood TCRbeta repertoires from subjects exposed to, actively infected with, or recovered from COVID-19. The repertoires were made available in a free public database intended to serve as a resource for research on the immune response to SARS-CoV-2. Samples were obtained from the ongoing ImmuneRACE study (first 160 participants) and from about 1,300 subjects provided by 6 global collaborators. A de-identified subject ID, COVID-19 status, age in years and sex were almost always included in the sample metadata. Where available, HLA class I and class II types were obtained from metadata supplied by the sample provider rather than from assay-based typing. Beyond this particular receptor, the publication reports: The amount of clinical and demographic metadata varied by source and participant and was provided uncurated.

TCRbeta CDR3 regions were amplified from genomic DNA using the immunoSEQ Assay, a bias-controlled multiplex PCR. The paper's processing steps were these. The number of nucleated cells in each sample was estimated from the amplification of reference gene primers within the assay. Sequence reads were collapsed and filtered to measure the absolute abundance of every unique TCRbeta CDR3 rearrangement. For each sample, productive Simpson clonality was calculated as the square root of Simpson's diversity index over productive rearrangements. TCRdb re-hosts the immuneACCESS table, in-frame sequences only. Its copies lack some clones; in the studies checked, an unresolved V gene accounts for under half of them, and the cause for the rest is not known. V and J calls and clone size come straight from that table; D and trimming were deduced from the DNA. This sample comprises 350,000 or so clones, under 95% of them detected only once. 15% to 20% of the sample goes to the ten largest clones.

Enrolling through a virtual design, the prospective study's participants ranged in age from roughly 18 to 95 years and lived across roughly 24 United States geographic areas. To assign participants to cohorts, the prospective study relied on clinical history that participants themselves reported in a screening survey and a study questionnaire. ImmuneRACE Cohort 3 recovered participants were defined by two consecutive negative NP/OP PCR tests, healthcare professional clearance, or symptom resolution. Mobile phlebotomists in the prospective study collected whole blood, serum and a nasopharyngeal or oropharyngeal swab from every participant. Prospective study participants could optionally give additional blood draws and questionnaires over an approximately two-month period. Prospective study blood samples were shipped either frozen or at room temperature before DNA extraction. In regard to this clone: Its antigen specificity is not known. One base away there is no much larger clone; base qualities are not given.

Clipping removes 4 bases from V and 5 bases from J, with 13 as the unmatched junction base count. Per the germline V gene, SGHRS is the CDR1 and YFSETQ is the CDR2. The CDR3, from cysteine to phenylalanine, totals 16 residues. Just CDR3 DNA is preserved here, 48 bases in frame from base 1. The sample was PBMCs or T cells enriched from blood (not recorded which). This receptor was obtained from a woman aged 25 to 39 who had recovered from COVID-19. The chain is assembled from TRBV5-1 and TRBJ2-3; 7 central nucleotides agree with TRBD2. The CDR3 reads CASSLAVPTLGDTQYF. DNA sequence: TGCGCCAGCAGCCTAGCGGTCCCAACGTTGGGAGATACGCAGTATTTT.